Below are 15 T cell receptor beta chains sequenced from a single sample in a study of blood T cells in healthy people across ages. For the second PCR, which ran for 7 to 11 cycles, a sample-barcoded 5' primer and a J-beta primer mix were used. TCRdb called the 5' RACE reads again in MiXCR, with one record for every CDR3 protein. The sample holds fewer than 950,000 distinct CDR3 sequences, 36% seen once. Sequences were obtained from blood. Source of these receptors: a man between 18 and 29 years old in good health.

Notes on this clonotype: Sequence at one end of the junction differs from germline and may be a read error. The chain joins TRBV6-6 to TRBJ2-7; a weak D match, TRBD2 (6 bases). CDR1 MNHNY and CDR2 SVGAGI come from the germline V gene (reference sequence). This CDR3 is built from 12 residues. Here the CDR3 reads CVSSKGTYEQYF. For the CDR3, the DNA is TGTGTCAGCAGTAAAGGGACTTACGAGCAGTACTTC.

This clonotype came up a few times. In DNA, the CDR3 is TGCGCCAGCAGCGCCCCCGGGACAGGGGATGGCTACACCTTC. This encodes CASSAPGTGDGYTF. V and J are TRBV5-1 and TRBJ1-2; 10 bases line up with TRBD1. The V segment lost 4 bases and the J segment 6 bases; nucleotides outside the gene matches: 6. The CDR3 sequence is 14 residues long. Germline loops: CDR1 SGHRS, CDR2 YFSETQ.

The rearrangement uses TRBV10-3 and TRBJ2-1; 10 nucleotides match TRBD1. V lost 8 bases, J lost 6 bases, and 10 bases stayed unmatched. This CDR3 contains 15 residues. From germline, CDR1 is ENHRY and CDR2 SYGVKD. DNA of the CDR3: TGTGCCATCTCGCCGGGGACAGGGGCTACCAATGAGCAGTTCTTC. This sequence encodes CAISPGTGATNEQFF.

CDR3 DNA sequence: TGTGCCAGCAGCTTACCTGGAGGCGAGCAGTACTTC. As protein: CASSLPGGEQYF. The rearrangement uses TRBV7-9 and TRBJ2-7, with D perhaps TRBD2 (5 bases). Germline-derived CDR1 and CDR2 are SEHNR and FQNEAQ (reference sequence). The CDR3 spans 12 residues. V lost 2 bases and J lost 6, with 8 bases in between.

The chain employs TRBV4-1 and TRBJ2-1; 10 nucleotides line up with TRBD1. Losses at the gene ends were 4 bases for V and 4 bases for J; bases not matched to a gene: 7. The CDR3 length is 16 residues. Germline V lookup: CDR1 MGHRA, CDR2 YSYEKL. The CDR3 protein is CASSLTGQGTYNEQFF. CDR3 DNA sequence: TGCGCCAGCAGCCTTACGGGACAGGGGACTTACAATGAGCAGTTCTTC.

This clonotype has just a few counts. The chain recombines TRBV4-2 with TRBJ1-6; D is possibly TRBD1 (5 bases). With 4 bases removed from V and 0 bases from J, the gap between germline ends came to 13 bases. This CDR3 has 17 amino acids. Germline CDR1 reads LGHNA; CDR2 reads YNFKEQ. The CDR3 sequence is CASSPRGESSYNSPLHF. The CDR3 nucleotides read TGTGCCAGCAGCCCGAGAGGGGAAAGCTCCTATAATTCACCCCTCCACTTT.

The CDR3 DNA sequence: TGTGCCAGCAGCTTCCTTCCGGGCGACAATGAGCAGTTCTTC. It translates to CASSFLPGDNEQFF. The rearrangement links TRBV7-3 to TRBJ2-1; D gene uncertain. The germline V gene has CDR1 SGHTA and CDR2 FQGTGA. V was shortened by 3 bases and J by 5 bases, with 11 bases between the two germline ends. The CDR3 consists of 14 residues.

A single count supports this clonotype. This chain links TRBV4-3 with TRBJ1-5, with TRBD1 identical over 7 bases. V dropped 4 bases and J dropped 6; count of bases not matched to a gene: 9. CDR3 size: 15 residues. Germline V lookup: CDR1 LGHNA, CDR2 YSLEER. CDR3 bases: TGCGCCAGCAGCCTAGACAGGGTCGCGTCTCAGCCCCAGCATTTT. It encodes CASSLDRVASQPQHF.

The genes are TRBV12-3 or TRBV12-4 and TRBJ2-4; unclear D gene. Trimming removed 3 bases at V and 5 bases at J, with 11 bases between. This CDR3 spans 14 amino acids. The CDR3 coding sequence is TGTGCCAGCAGTTTTGGCAGGCTACAAAACATTCAGTACTTC. It translates to CASSFGRLQNIQYF.

A few counts support this clonotype. This sequence joins TRBV7-8 and TRBJ2-2, with D unclear. The V gene lost 1 base and the J gene lost 7 bases, with 19 bases spanning the gap. CDR3 length: 17 amino acids. Germline assignment: CDR1 SGHVS and CDR2 FQNEAQ. The CDR3 sequence is CASSLEYALPLGGELFF. In DNA, the CDR3 is TGTGCCAGCAGCTTAGAGTACGCGCTCCCCTTAGGCGGGGAGCTGTTTTTT.

The chain joins TRBV5-5 to TRBJ2-5; D is uncertain. Trimming took 1 base from V and 11 from J, leaving 21 bases between them. The CDR3 loop spans 15 amino acids. The V gene's germline CDR1 is SGHKS and CDR2 YYEKEE (reference sequence). The CDR3 reads CASSLNPKGYNEQYF. The CDR3 coding sequence is TGTGCCAGCAGCTTGAATCCCAAGGGCTACAATGAGCAGTACTTC.

The chain carries TRBV29-1 and TRBJ2-1; 9 bases fit TRBD1. The CDR3 sequence is 14 residues long. CDR1 is SQVTM and CDR2 is ANQGSEA in the germline V gene. V lost 6 bases and J lost 8; bases outside the gene matches: 11. DNA of the CDR3: TGCAGCGTAATGGGGACAGGGTCTTCGCATGAGCAGTTCTTC. It specifies CSVMGTGSSHEQFF.

This clonotype came up a few times. Mismatch with germline at one junction end may stem from a read error. This rearrangement joins TRBV7-2 to TRBJ2-1; 12 bases line up with TRBD2. The CDR3 covers 16 residues. Germline CDR1 reads SGHTA; CDR2 reads FQGNSA. CDR3 sequence reads: CVSSSSLAGGRNEQFF. CDR3 in DNA: TGTGTCAGCAGCTCTTCACTAGCGGGGGGCCGCAATGAGCAGTTCTTC. Full variable domain (missing parts from reference TRBV7-2 and TRBJ2-1): GAGVSQSPSNKVTEKGKDVELRCDPISGHTALYWYRQSLGQGLEFLIYFQGNSAPDKSGLPSDRFSAERTGGSVSTLTIQRTQQEDSAVYLCVSSSSLAGGRNEQFFGPGTRLTVL.

The chain carries TRBV12-3 or TRBV12-4 and TRBJ2-1, with 13 nucleotides matching TRBD2. After removal of 6 bases from V and 12 bases from J, the junction contained 17 bases not matched to a gene. CDR3 size: 17 residues. CDR3 sequence reads: CASSPDPGLAGSGVQFF. DNA for the CDR3: TGTGCCAGCAGCCCCGATCCGGGACTAGCGGGATCCGGGGTGCAGTTCTTC.

The rearrangement links TRBV5-1 to TRBJ2-5; no reliable D call. The CDR3 is 13 residues long. Trimming cost V 0 bases and J 11 bases, with 14 bases left between them. The V gene's germline CDR1 is SGHRS and CDR2 YFSETQ. Here the CDR3 DNA reads TGCGCCAGCAGCTTGGAAACGCTGGATGAGCAGTACTTC. It encodes CASSLETLDEQYF.